A single sample is the source of the 16 T cell receptor beta chains below, sequenced in a study of cytotoxic CD8 clonotypes in ibrutinib-treated CLL. Clones were read by immunoSEQ multiplex PCR, and TCRdb kept only the in-frame ones, dropping some. Found here are roughly 200,000 clones, about four fifths of them singletons; the top ten hold about an eighth. Sequences were derived from PBMCs, sampled after 12 months of ibrutinib treatment. These receptors came from a human donor with chronic lymphocytic leukemia.

The chain uses TRBV25-1 and TRBJ2-1, with 10 bases aligning to TRBD1. CDR1 and CDR2 (germline): MGHDK, SYGVNS. The trim removed 5 bases at V and 5 bases at J, leaving 6 bases unmatched. The CDR3 loop spans 15 amino acids. The CDR3 nucleotides read TGTGCCAGCAGTCAGACAGGGGGCGCCGACAATGAGCAGTTCTTC. It specifies CASSQTGGADNEQFF.

The chain couples TRBV19 to TRBJ2-7, with 13 nucleotides matching TRBD2. The CDR3 extends over 14 amino acids. V was pared by 5 bases and J by 4 bases, with 2 bases of the junction left unmatched. CDR1 LNHDA and CDR2 SQIVND come from the germline V gene (reference sequence). The CDR3 DNA reads TGTGCCAGTAGTCCGGGACTAGCGGGGTACGAGCAGTACTTC. Its translation is CASSPGLAGYEQYF.

This clone was picked up a small number of times. J is TRBJ1-1 and V is TRBV10-3; weak D call: TRBD1 (6 bases). This CDR3 region has 13 residues. V was clipped by 6 bases and J by 4 bases, with 12 bases between them. Germline CDR1 is ENHRY and CDR2 is SYGVKD. CDR3 nucleotides: TGTGCCATCAGGGAAGGCAGGGGCACTGAAGCTTTCTTT. This codes for CAIREGRGTEAFF.

The chain is built from TRBV4-1 and TRBJ1-5, with 9 bases lining up with TRBD1. The J segment lost 5 bases and the V segment lost 1 base, leaving 6 bases of the junction unmatched. The CDR3 has 16 residues. Germline V gives CDR1 MGHRA, CDR2 YSYEKL. The CDR3: CASSQGDRGGYQPQHF. The CDR3 nucleotides read TGCGCCAGCAGCCAAGGTGACAGGGGGGGGTATCAGCCCCAGCATTTT.

This clone was counted a few times. This sample includes further DNA sequences coding for the same CDR3. The CDR3 is CASGLDNYGYTF. The DNA of the CDR3 is TGTGCTAGTGGTTTGGATAACTATGGCTACACCTTC. The chain recombines TRBV12-5 with TRBJ1-2; unclear D gene. The CDR3 has 12 residues. Germline loops: CDR1 LGHNT, CDR2 FRNRAP. V lost 1 base and J 1 base, leaving 1 base between the germline ends.

This clone turned up a few times. As DNA, the CDR3 is TGCAGCGATAGGACGAACTATGGCTACACCTTC. This gives the protein CSDRTNYGYTF. The chain combines TRBV29-1 with TRBJ1-2, with D uncertain. Looked up from germline, CDR1 is SQVTM and CDR2 is ANQGSEA. The CDR3 contains 11 residues. V gave up 7 bases and J gave up 2 bases, with 8 bases separating them.

This CDR3 reads CASSDQKTGRNEKLFF. CDR3 nucleotide sequence: TGTGCCAGCAGTGACCAGAAGACAGGGAGGAACGAAAAACTGTTTTTT. The chain links TRBV25-1 to TRBJ1-4; 7 bases fit TRBD1. CDR1 MGHDK and CDR2 SYGVNS come from the germline V gene. The CDR3 sequence is 16 residues long. The trim removed 3 bases at V and 8 bases at J, leaving 12 bases unmatched. Together with reference TRBV25-1 and TRBJ1-4, the CDR3 gives the full variable domain: EADIYQTPRYLVIGTGKKITLECSQTMGHDKMYWYQQDPGMELHLIHYSYGVNSTEKGDLSSESTVSRIRTEHFPLTLESARPSHTSQYLCASSDQKTGRNEKLFFGSGTQLSVL.

V usage is TRBV15 and J usage is TRBJ1-2, with D possibly matching TRBD1 (6 bases). Trimming shortened V by 1 base and J by 4 bases, and 22 bases separated the two germline ends. The CDR3 runs 18 residues. Germline V lookup: CDR1 LNHNV, CDR2 YYDKDF (reference sequence). Written as DNA, the CDR3 is TGTGCCACCAGCAGAGTACCCTCTATGGCAGGGGACGTCTATGGCTACACCTTC. Translated: CATSRVPSMAGDVYGYTF.

This chain connects TRBV28 to TRBJ2-5; D is unclear. Germline loops: CDR1 MDHEN, CDR2 SYDVKM. Trimming removed 3 bases from V and 2 bases from J, with 19 bases in between. This CDR3 region has 17 residues. The CDR3 is CASSFRTLSYRQETQYF. Written as DNA, the CDR3 is TGTGCCAGCAGTTTCCGGACCTTATCGTATCGGCAAGAGACCCAGTACTTC.

This clone was recorded once. This chain joins TRBV20-1 and TRBJ2-7; D is uncertain. Trimming cost V 5 bases and J 4 bases, with 9 bases left between them. Germline V gene data show CDR1 as DFQATT and CDR2 as SNEGSKA (reference sequence). The CDR3 runs 11 residues. In DNA form, the CDR3 reads TGCAGTGCTCGGTACCAGTACGAGCAGTACTTC. It codes for CSARYQYEQYF.

In regard to this clone: An end of the junction differs from the germline gene, which may be a read error. This chain links TRBV6-1 with TRBJ1-1; D is ambiguous. This CDR3 is built from 10 residues. The V gene's germline CDR1 is MNHNS and CDR2 SASEGT. The DNA of the CDR3 is TGTGCCAGCATGAAGACTGAAGCTTTCTTT. Its protein is CASMKTEAFF.

This chain connects TRBV5-4 to TRBJ1-6, with D unresolved. Germline V gives CDR1 SGHNT, CDR2 YYREEE (reference sequence). This CDR3 is 14 amino acids long. Trimming shortened V by 2 bases and J by 13 bases, and 16 bases separated the two germline ends. CDR3 bases: TGTGCCAGCAGCTTAAGGATTTCGCAGGCCCCCCTCCACTTT. Its translation: CASSLRISQAPLHF.

J is TRBJ2-1 and V is TRBV27, with D possibly called TRBD1 or TRBD2 (5 bases each). The V and J ends lost 5 bases and 3 bases respectively, with 14 bases between them. The CDR3 is 15 amino acids. The germline CDR1 and CDR2 sequences are MNHEY and SMNVEV (reference sequence). The CDR3 loop reads CASSPGTSSYNEQFF. In DNA, the CDR3 is TGTGCCAGCAGTCCCGGGACGTCAAGCTACAATGAGCAGTTCTTC.

The chain is built from TRBV6-1 and TRBJ2-4; D gene ambiguous. Germline loops: CDR1 MNHNS, CDR2 SASEGT. This CDR3 has 15 amino acids. The ends were cut back, 0 bases at V and 3 bases at J, with 9 bases in the middle. The CDR3 sequence: CASSEAVVGKNIQYF. The DNA of the CDR3 is TGTGCCAGCAGTGAAGCAGTGGTTGGCAAAAACATTCAGTACTTC.

The V call is TRBV2, the J call TRBJ2-1; D may be TRBD1 or TRBD2 (7 bases each). The CDR3 contains 17 residues. Trimming pared 4 bases from V and 1 base from J, leaving 17 bases between. Germline V gene sequence: CDR1 SNHLY, CDR2 FYNNEI. Here the CDR3 DNA reads TGTGCCAGCAGTGGTGAAGCGGGACAGATTTCCTACAATGAGCAGTTCTTC. Amino acid sequence: CASSGEAGQISYNEQFF.

V is TRBV6-1 and J is TRBJ2-7; 8 nucleotides match TRBD1. CDR1 is MNHNS and CDR2 is SASEGT in the germline V gene. This CDR3 has 15 residues. Unmatched junction bases numbered 7, after V lost 4 bases and J lost 2 bases. The CDR3 reads CASSVAGGPPYEQYF. The CDR3 bases are TGTGCCAGCAGTGTCGCAGGGGGCCCGCCCTACGAGCAGTACTTC.